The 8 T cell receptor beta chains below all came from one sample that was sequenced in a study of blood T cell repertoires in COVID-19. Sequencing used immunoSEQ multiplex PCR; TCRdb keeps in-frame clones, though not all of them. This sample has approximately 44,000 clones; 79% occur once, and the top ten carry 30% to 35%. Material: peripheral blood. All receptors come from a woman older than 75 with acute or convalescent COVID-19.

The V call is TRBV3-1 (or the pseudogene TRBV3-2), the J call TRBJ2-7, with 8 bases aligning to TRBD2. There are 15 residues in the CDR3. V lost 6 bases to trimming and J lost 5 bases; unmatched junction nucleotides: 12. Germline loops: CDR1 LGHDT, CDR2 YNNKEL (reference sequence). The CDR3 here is CASRLGLGKPDEQYF. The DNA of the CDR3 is TGTGCCAGCAGACTGGGACTAGGCAAGCCCGACGAGCAGTACTTC.

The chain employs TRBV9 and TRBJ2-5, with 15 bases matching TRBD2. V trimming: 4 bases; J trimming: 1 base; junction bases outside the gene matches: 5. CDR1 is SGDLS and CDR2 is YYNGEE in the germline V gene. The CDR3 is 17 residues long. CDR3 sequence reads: CASSLGLAGGLQETQYF. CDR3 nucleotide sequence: TGTGCCAGCAGCCTCGGACTAGCGGGAGGGCTCCAAGAGACCCAGTACTTC.

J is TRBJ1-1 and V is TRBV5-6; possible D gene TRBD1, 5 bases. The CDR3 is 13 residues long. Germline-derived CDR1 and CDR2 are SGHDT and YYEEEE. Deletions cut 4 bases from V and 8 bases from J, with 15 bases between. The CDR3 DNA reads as TGTGCCAGCAGCCTTTACCCTGACAGCGAAGCTTTCTTT. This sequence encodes CASSLYPDSEAFF.

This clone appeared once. CDR3: CASSLWDRGYEQYF. In nucleotides, the CDR3 is TGTGCCAGCAGCTTGTGGGACAGGGGGTACGAGCAGTACTTC. The genes are TRBV5-6 and TRBJ2-7, with 11 bases lining up with TRBD1. Germline CDR1 is SGHDT and CDR2 is YYEEEE. The CDR3 has 14 residues. The V and J ends lost 1 base and 4 bases, in that order; junction bases with no gene match: 1.

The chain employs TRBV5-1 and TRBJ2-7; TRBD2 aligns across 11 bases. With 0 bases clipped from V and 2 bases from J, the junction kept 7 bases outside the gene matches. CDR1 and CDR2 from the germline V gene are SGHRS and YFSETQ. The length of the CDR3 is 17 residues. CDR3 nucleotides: TGCGCCAGCAGCTTGGGACTAGCGGGGTGGGCCCCCTACGAGCAGTACTTC. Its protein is CASSLGLAGWAPYEQYF.

This chain's CDR3 is CAISDGRGSNTEAFF. DNA for the CDR3: TGTGCCATCAGTGATGGCAGGGGATCGAACACTGAAGCTTTCTTT. This chain links TRBV10-3 with TRBJ1-1; TRBD1 is a possible D gene (6 bases). The CDR3 spans 15 residues. CDR1 and CDR2 from the germline V gene are ENHRY and SYGVKD. The V end lost 3 bases, the J end lost 1 base, and 12 bases lay between the germline ends.

For the CDR3, the DNA is TGTGCCAGCAGCCAAGATCGGCGGCCCATCCTCGGAACGCAGTATTTT. Protein sequence: CASSQDRRPILGTQYF. The chain couples TRBV3-1 (or the pseudogene TRBV3-2) to TRBJ2-3; D is unclear. CDR1 LGHDT and CDR2 YNNKEL come from the germline V gene (reference sequence). This CDR3 spans 16 amino acids. Trimming removed 0 bases from V and 9 bases from J, with 19 bases in between.

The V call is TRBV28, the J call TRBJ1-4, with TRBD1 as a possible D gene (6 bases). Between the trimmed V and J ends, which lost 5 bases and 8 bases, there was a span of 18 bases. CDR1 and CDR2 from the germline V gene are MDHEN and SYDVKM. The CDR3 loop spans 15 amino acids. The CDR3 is CASSPQVGAGEKLFF. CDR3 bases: TGTGCCAGCAGTCCCCAGGTGGGGGCAGGCGAAAAACTGTTTTTT.